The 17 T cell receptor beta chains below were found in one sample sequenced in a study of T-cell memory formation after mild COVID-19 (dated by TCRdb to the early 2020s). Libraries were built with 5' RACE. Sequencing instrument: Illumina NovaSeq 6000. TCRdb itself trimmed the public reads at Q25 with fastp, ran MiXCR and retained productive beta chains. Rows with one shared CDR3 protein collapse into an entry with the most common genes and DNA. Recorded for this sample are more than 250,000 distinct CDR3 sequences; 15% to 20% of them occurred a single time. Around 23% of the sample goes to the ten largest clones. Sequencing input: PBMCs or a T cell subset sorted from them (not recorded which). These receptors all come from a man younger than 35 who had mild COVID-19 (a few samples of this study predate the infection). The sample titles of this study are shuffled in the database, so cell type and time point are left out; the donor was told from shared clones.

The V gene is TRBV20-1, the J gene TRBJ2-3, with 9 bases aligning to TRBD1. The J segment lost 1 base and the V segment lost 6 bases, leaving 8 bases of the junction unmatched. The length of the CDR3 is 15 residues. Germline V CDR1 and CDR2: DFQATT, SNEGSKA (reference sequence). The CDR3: CSASGTGTGTDTQYF. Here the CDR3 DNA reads TGCAGTGCCTCCGGGACAGGGACTGGCACAGATACGCAGTATTTT.

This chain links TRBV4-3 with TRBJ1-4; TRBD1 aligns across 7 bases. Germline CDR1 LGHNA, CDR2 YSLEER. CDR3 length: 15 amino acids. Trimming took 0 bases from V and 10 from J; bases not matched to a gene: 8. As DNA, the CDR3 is TGCGCCAGCAGCCAAGAAGGCAGGGGGATCGGAAAACTGTTTTTT. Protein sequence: CASSQEGRGIGKLFF.

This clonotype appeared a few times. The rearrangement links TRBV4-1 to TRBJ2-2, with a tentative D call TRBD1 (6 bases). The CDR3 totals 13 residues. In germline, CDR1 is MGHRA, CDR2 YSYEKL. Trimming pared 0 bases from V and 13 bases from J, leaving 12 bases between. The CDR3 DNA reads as TGCGCCAGCAGCCAAGATAGGGGGAGAGGGCTGTTTTTT. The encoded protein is CASSQDRGRGLFF.

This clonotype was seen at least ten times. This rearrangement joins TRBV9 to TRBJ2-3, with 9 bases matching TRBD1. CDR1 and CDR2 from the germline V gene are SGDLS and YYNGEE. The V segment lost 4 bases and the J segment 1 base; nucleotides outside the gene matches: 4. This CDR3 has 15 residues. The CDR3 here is CASSLWTGGTDTQYF. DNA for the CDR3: TGTGCCAGCAGCTTATGGACAGGGGGCACAGATACGCAGTATTTT.

The CDR3 here is CASSAGPLDYGYTF. The CDR3 DNA reads TGCGCCAGCAGCGCCGGGCCCCTTGACTATGGCTACACCTTC. This chain joins TRBV5-1 and TRBJ1-2; D is unresolved. The CDR3 contains 14 residues. Germline CDR1 and CDR2: SGHRS and YFSETQ. The V and J ends lost 4 bases and 3 bases respectively, with 13 bases between them.

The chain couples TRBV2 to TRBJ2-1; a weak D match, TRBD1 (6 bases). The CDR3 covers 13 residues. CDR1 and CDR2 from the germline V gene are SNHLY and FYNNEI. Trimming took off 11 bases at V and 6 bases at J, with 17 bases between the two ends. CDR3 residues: CAGKQGGLNEQFF. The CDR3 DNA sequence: TGTGCCGGCAAACAGGGTGGGCTCAATGAGCAGTTCTTC.

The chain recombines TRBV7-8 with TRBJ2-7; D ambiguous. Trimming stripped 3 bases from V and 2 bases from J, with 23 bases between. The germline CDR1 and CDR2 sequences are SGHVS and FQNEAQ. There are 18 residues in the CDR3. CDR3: CASSFNTGCEYGPYEQYV. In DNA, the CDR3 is TGTGCCAGCAGCTTTAATACCGGTTGCGAATACGGCCCCTACGAGCAGTACGTC.

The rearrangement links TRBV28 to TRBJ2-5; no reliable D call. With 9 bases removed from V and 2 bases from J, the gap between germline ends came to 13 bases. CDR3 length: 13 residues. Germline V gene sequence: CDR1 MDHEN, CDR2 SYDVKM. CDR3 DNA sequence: TGTGCCAGTCGGTCTACAGCGCAAGAGACCCAGTACTTC. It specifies CASRSTAQETQYF.

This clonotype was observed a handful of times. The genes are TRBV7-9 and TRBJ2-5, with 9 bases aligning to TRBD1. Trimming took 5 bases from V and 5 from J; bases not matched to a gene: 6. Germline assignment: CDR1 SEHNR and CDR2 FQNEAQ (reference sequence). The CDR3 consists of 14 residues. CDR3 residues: CASSATGGGETQYF. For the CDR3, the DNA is TGTGCCAGCAGCGCCACAGGGGGCGGTGAGACCCAGTACTTC.

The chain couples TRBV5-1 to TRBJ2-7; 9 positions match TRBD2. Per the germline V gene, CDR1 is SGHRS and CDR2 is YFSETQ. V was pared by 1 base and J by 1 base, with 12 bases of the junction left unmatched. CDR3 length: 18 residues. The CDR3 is CASSLFASGVTRSYEQYV. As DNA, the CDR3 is TGCGCCAGCAGCTTGTTTGCTAGCGGGGTTACCAGGTCCTACGAGCAGTACGTC.

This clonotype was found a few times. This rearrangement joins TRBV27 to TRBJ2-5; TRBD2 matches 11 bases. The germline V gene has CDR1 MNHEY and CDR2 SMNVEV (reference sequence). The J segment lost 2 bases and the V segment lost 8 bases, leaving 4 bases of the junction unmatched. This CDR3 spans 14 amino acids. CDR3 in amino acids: CASGLAGGQETQYF. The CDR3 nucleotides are TGTGCCAGCGGGCTAGCGGGGGGACAAGAGACCCAGTACTTC.

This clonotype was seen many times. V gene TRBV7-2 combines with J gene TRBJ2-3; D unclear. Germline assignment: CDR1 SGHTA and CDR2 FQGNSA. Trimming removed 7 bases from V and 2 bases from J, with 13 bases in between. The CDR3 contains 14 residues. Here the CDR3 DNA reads TGTGCCAGCATAAGTTCTCGGGCCACAGATACGCAGTATTTT. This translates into CASISSRATDTQYF. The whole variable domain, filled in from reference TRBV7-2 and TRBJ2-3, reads GAGVSQSPSNKVTEKGKDVELRCDPISGHTALYWYRQSLGQGLEFLIYFQGNSAPDKSGLPSDRFSAERTGGSVSTLTIQRTQQEDSAVYLCASISSRATDTQYFGPGTRLTVL.

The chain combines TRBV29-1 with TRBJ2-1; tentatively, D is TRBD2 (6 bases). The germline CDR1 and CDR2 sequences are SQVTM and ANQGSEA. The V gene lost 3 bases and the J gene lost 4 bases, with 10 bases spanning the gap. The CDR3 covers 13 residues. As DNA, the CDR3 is TGCAGCGTTGATCCGGGGGTTTACAATGAGCAGTTCTTC. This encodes CSVDPGVYNEQFF.

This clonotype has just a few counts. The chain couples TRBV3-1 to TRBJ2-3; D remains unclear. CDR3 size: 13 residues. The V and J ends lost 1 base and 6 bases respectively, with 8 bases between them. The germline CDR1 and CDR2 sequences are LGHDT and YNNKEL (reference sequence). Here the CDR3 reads CASSQASPDTQYF. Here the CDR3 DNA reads TGTGCCAGCAGCCAAGCAAGTCCGGATACGCAGTATTTT.

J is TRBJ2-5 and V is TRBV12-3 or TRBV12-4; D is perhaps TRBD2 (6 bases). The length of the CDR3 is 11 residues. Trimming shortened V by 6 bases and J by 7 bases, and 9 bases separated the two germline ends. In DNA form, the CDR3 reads TGTGCCAGCAGCCGGACTATGACCCAGTACTTC. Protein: CASSRTMTQYF.

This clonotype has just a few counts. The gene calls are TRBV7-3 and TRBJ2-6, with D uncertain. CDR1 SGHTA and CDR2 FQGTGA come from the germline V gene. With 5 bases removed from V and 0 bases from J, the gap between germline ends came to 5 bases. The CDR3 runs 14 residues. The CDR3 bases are TGTGCCAGCAGCACCCTCTCTGGGGCCAACGTCCTGACTTTC. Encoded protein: CASSTLSGANVLTF.

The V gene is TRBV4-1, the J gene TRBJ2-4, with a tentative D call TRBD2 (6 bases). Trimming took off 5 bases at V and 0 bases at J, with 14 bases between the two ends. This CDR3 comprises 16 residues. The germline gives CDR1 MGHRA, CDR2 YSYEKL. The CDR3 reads CASSKGIAVAKNIQYF. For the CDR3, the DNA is TGCGCCAGCAGCAAAGGGATAGCGGTAGCCAAAAACATTCAGTACTTC.